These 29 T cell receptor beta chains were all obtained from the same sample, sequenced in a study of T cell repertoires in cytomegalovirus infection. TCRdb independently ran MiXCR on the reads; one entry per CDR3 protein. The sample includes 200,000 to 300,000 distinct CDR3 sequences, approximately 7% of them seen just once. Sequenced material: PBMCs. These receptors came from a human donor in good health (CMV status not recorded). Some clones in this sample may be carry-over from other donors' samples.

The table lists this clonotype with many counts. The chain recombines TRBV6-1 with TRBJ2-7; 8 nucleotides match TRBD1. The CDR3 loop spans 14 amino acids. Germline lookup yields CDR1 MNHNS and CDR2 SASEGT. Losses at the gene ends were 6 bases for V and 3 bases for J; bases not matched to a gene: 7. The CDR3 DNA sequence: TGTGCCAGCAGACCACAGGGGGGTGGCTACGAGCAGTACTTC. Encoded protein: CASRPQGGGYEQYF.

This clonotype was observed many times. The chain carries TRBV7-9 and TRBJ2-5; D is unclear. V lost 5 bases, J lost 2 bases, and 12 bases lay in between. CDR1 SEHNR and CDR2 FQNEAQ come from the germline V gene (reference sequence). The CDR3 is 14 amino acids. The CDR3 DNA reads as TGTGCCAGCAGCCCAGTCGGCATGCAAGAGACCCAGTACTTC. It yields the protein CASSPVGMQETQYF. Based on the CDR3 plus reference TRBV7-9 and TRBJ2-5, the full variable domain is DTGVSQNPRHKITKRGQNVTFRCDPISEHNRLYWYRQTLGQGPEFLTYFQNEAQLEKSRLLSDRFSAERPKGSFSTLEIQRTEQGDSAMYLCASSPVGMQETQYFGPGTRLLVL.

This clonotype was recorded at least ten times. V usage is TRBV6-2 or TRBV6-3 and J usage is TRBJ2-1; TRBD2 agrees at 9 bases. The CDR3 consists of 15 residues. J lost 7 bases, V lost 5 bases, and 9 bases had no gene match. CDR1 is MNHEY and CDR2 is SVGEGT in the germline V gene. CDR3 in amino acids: CASSLRLAGFNEQFF. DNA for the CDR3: TGTGCCAGCAGTCTCCGTCTAGCGGGGTTTAATGAGCAGTTCTTC.

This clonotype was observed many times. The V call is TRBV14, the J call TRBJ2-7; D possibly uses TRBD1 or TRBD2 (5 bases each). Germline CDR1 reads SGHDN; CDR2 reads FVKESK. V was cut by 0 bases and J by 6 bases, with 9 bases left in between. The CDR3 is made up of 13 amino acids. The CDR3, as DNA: TGTGCCAGCAGCCAAGAACTTGGGGGCGAGCAGTACTTC. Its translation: CASSQELGGEQYF.

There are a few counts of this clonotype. The CDR3 reads CASSSGTAGGAFF. Here the CDR3 DNA reads TGTGCCAGCAGTTCCGGGACAGCCGGCGGGGCTTTCTTT. The chain uses TRBV6-2 or TRBV6-3 and TRBJ1-1; 7 nucleotides agree with TRBD1. Losses at the gene ends were 4 bases for V and 11 bases for J; bases not matched to a gene: 10. CDR3 length: 13 amino acids. Germline V gives CDR1 MNHEY, CDR2 SVGEGT.

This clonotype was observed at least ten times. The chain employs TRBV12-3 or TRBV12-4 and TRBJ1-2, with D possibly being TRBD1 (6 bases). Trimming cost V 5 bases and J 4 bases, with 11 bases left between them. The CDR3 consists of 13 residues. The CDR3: CASSVTGPYGYTF. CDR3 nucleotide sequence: TGTGCCAGCAGTGTCACAGGGCCCTATGGCTACACCTTC.

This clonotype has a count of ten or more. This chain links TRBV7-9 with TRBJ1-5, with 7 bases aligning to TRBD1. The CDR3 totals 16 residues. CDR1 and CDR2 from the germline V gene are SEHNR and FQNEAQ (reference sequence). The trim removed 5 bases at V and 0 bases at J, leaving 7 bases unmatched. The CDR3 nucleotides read TGTGCCAGCAGCCTTGACAGGGCAGGTAGCAATCAGCCCCAGCATTTT. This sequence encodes CASSLDRAGSNQPQHF.

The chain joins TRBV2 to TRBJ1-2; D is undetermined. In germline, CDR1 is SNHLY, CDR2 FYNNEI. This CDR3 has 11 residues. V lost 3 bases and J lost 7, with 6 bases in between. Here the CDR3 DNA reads TGTGCCAGCAGTGAGCAGGCTGGCTACACCTTC. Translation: CASSEQAGYTF.

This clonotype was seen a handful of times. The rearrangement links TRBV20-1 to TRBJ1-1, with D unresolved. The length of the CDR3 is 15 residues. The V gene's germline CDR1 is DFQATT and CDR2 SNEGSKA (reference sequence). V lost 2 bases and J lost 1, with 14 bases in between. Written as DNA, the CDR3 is TGCAGTGCTAGAATGCTGACGAATGCGAACACTGAAGCTTTCTTT. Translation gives CSARMLTNANTEAFF.

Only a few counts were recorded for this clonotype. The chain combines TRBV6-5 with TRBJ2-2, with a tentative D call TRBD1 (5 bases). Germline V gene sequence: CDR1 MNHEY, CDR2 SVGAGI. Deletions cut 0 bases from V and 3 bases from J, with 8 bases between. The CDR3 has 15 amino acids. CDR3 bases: TGTGCCAGCAGTTACTCAGGGGCTCACACCGGGGAGCTGTTTTTT. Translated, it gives CASSYSGAHTGELFF.

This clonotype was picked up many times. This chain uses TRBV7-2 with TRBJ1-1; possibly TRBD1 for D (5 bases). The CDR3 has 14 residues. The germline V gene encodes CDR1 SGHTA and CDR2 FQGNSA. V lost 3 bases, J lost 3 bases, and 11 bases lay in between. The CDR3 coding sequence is TGTGCCAGCAGCTTGGGCCGGGGACACACTGAAGCTTTCTTT. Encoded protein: CASSLGRGHTEAFF.

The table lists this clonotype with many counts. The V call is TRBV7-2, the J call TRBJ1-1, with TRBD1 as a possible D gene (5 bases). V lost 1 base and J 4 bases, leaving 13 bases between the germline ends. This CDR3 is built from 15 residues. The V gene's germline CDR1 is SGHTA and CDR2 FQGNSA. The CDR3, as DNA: TGTGCCAGCAGCTTAGTGGGAGGGGAGGTCACTGAAGCTTTCTTT. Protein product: CASSLVGGEVTEAFF.

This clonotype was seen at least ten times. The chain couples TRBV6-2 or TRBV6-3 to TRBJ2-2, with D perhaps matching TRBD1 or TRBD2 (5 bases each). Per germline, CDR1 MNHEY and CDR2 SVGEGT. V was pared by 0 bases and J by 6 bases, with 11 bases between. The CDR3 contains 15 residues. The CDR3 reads CASSYSRGVAGELFF. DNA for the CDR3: TGTGCCAGCAGTTACTCGAGGGGAGTTGCCGGGGAGCTGTTTTTT.

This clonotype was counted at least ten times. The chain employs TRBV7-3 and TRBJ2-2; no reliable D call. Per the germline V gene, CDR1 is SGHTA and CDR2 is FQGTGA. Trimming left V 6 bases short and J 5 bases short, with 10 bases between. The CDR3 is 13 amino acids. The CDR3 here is CASRPDVTGELFF. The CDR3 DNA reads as TGTGCCAGCAGACCGGACGTGACCGGGGAGCTGTTTTTT.

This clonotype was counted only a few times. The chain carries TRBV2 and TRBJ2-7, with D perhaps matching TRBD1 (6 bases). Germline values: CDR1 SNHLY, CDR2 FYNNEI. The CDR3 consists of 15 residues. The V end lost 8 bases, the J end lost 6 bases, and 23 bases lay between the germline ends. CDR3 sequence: CASGGRGSGSGEQYF. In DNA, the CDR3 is TGTGCCAGCGGGGGCCGAGGGTCGGGAAGCGGCGAGCAGTACTTC.

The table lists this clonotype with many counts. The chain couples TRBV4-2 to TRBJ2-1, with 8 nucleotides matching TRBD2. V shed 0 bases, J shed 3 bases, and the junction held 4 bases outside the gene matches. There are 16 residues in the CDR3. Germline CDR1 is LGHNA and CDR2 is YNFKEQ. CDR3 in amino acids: CASSQEGGGNYNEQFF. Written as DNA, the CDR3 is TGTGCCAGCAGCCAAGAAGGCGGGGGGAACTACAATGAGCAGTTCTTC.

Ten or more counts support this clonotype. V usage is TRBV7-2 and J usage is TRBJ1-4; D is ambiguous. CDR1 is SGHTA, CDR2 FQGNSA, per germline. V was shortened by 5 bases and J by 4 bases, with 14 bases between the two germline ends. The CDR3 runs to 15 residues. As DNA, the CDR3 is TGTGCCAGCAGCGTAGTGACAAATATTAATGAAAAACTGTTTTTT. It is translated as CASSVVTNINEKLFF.

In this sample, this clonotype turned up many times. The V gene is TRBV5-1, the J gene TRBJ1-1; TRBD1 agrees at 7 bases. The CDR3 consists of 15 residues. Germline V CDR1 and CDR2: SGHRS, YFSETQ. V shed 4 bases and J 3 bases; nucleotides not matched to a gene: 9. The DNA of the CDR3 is TGCGCCAGCAGCCGCGGGACAGTAGAAGACACTGAAGCTTTCTTT. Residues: CASSRGTVEDTEAFF.

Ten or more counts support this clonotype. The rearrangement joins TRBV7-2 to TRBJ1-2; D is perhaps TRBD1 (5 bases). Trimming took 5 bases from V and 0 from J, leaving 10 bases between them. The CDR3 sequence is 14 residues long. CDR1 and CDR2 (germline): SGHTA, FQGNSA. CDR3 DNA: TGTGCCAGCAGCAGACAGCTTACTAACTATGGCTACACCTTC. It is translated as CASSRQLTNYGYTF.

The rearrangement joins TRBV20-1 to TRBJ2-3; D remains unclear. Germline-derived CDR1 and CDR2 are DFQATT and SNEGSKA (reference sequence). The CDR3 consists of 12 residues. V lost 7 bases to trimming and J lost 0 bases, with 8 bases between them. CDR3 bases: TGCAGTGTGGAACGGAGCACAGATACGCAGTATTTT. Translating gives CSVERSTDTQYF.

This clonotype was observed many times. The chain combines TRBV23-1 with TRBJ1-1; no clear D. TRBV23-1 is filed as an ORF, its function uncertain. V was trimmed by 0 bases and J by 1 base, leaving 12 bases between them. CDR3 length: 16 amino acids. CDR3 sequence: CASSQSRSRENTEAFF. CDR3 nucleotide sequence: TGCGCCAGCAGTCAATCGAGGTCACGGGAGAACACTGAAGCTTTCTTT.

CDR3 sequence reads: CAWSDTGYQPQHF. CDR3 DNA: TGTGCCTGGAGTGATACAGGCTATCAGCCCCAGCATTTT. The chain recombines TRBV30 with TRBJ1-5; a weak D match, TRBD1 (5 bases). This CDR3 contains 13 residues. Germline CDR1 and CDR2: GTSNPN and SVGIG (reference sequence). V lost 1 base, J lost 5 bases, and 9 bases lay in between.

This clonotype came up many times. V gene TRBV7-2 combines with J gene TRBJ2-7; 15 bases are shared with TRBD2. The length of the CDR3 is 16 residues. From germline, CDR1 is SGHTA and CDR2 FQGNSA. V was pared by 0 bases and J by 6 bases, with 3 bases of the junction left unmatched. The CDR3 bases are TGTGCCAGCAGCTTAGCGAGGACTAGCGGGGGGGGCGAGCAGTACTTC. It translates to CASSLARTSGGGEQYF.

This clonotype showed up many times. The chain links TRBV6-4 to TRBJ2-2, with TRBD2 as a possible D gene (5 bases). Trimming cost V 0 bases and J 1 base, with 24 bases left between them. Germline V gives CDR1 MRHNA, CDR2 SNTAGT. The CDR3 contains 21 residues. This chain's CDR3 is CASSDSPLQSGRFLNTGELFF. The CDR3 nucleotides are TGTGCCAGCAGTGACTCCCCCTTACAGAGCGGTCGGTTCTTGAACACCGGGGAGCTGTTTTTT.

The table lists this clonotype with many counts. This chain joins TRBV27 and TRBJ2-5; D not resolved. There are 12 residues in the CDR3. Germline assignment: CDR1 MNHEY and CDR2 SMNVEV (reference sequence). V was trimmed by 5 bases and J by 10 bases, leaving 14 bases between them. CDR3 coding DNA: TGTGCCAGCAGTACCCCCTTAGGGATCCAGTACTTC. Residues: CASSTPLGIQYF.

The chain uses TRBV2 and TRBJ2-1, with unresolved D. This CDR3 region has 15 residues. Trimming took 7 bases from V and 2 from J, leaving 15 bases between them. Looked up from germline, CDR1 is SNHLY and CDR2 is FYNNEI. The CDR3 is CASIYSLGTYNEQFF. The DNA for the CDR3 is TGTGCCAGCATTTATAGCCTGGGGACCTACAATGAGCAGTTCTTC.

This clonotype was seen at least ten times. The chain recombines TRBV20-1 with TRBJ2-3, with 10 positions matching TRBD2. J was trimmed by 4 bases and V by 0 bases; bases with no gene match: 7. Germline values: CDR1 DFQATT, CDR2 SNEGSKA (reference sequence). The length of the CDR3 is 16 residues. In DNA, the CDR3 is TGCAGTGCTAGAGATCCGCTAGCGGGGGAAGCAGATACGCAGTATTTT. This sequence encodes CSARDPLAGEADTQYF.

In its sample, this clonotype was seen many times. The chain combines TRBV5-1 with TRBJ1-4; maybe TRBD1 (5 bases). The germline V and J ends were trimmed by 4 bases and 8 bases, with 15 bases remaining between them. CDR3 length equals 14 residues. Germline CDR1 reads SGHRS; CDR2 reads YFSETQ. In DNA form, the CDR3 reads TGCGCCAGCAGCACGGACCAGGGACGGGAAAAACTGTTTTTT. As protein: CASSTDQGREKLFF.

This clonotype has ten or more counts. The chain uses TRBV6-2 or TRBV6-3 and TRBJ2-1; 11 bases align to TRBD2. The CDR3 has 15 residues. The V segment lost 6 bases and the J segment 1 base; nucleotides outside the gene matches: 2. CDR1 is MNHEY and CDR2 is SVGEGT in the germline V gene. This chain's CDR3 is CASRGTSGSYNEQFF. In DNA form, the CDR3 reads TGTGCCAGCAGGGGGACTAGCGGTTCCTACAATGAGCAGTTCTTC.